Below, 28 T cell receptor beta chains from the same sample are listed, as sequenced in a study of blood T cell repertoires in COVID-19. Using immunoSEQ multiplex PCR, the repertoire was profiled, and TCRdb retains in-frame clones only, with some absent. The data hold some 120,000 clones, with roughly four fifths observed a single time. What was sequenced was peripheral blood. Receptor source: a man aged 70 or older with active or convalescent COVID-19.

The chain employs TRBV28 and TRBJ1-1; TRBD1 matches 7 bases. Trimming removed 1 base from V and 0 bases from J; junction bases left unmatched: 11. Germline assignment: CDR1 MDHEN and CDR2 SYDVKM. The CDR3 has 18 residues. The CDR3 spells CASSLYMSGGQLNTEAFF. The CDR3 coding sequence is TGTGCCAGCAGTTTATATATGTCAGGGGGACAGTTGAACACTGAAGCTTTCTTT.

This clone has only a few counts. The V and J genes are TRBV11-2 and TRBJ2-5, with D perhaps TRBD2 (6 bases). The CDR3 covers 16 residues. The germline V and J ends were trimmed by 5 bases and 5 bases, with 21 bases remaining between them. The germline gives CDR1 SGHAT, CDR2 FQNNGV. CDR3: CASSPPLRESGETQYF. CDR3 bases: TGTGCCAGCAGCCCCCCCCTTCGGGAGAGTGGGGAGACCCAGTACTTC.

The CDR3 DNA reads TGTGCCAGCTCGGACTACTACGAGCAGTACTTC. Translating it yields CASSDYYEQYF. The V gene is TRBV25-1, the J gene TRBJ2-7; D perhaps matches TRBD2 (6 bases). Looked up from germline, CDR1 is MGHDK and CDR2 is SYGVNS. Trimming cost V 8 bases and J 3 bases, with 8 bases left between them. The CDR3 length is 11 residues.

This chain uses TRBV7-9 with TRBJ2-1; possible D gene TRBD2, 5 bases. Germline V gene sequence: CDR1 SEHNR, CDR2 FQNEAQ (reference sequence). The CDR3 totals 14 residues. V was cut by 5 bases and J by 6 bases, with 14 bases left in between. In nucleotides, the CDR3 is TGTGCCAGCAGCCCCCAGAGGGAAACCAATGAGCAGTTCTTC. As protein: CASSPQRETNEQFF.

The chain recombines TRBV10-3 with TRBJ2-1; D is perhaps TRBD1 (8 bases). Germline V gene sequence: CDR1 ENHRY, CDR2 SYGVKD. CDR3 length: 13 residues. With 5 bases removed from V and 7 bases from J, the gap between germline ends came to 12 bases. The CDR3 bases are TGTGCCATCAGTACAGGGGGGGATAATGAGCAGTTCTTC. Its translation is CAISTGGDNEQFF.

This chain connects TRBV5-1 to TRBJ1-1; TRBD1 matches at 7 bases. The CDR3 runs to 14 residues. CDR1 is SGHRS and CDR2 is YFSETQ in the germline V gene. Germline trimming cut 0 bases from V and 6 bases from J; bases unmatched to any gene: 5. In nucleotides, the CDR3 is TGCGCCAGCAGCTTGGCCGGTCAGGGGGCTGAAGCTTTCTTT. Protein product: CASSLAGQGAEAFF.

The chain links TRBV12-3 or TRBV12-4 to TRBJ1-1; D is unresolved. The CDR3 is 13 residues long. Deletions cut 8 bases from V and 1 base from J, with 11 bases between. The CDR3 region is CASDSGANTEAFF. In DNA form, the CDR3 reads TGTGCCAGCGATAGTGGAGCGAACACTGAAGCTTTCTTT.

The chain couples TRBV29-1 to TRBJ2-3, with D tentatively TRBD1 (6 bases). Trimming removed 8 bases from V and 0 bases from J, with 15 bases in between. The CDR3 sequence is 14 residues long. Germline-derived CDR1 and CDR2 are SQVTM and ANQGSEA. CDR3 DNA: TGCAGCTCCCGACAGGCTTCTAGCACAGATACGCAGTATTTT. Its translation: CSSRQASSTDTQYF.

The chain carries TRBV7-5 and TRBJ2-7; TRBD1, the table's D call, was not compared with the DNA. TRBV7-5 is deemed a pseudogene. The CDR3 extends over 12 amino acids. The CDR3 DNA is TGTGCCAGAACGACAGACTCCTACGAGCAGTACTTC. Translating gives CARTTDSYEQYF.

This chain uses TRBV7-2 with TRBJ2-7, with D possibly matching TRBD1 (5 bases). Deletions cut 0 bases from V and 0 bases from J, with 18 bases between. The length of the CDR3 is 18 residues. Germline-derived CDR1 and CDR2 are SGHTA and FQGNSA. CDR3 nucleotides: TGTGCCAGCAGCTTAGCCCCACCAGGGCTCGCTTCCTCCTACGAGCAGTACTTC. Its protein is CASSLAPPGLASSYEQYF.

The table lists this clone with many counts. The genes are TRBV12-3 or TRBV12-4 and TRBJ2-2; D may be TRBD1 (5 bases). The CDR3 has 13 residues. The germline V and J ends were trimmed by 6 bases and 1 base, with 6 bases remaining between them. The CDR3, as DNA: TGTGCCAGCAGACAGGTGAACACCGGGGAGCTGTTTTTT. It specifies CASRQVNTGELFF.

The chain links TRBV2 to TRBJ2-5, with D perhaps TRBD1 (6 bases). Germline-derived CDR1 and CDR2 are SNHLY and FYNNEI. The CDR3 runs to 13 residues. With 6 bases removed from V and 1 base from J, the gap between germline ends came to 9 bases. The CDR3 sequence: CASRGHLQETQYF. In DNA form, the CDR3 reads TGTGCCAGCAGGGGACACCTCCAAGAGACCCAGTACTTC.

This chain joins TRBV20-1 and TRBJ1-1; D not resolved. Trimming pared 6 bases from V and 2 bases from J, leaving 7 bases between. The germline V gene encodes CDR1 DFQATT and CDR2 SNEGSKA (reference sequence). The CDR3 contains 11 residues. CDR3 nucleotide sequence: TGCAGTGCCCCGTTCAACACTGAAGCTTTCTTT. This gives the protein CSAPFNTEAFF.

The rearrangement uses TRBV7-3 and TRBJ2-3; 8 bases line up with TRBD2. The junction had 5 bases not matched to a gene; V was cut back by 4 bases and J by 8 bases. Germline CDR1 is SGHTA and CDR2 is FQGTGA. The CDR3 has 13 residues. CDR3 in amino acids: CASSSGTSGTQYF. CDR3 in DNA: TGTGCCAGCAGCTCCGGGACTAGTGGTACGCAGTATTTT.

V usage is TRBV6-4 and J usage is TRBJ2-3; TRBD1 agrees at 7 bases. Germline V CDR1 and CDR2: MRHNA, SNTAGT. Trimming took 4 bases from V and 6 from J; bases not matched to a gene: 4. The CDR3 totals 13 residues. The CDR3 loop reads CASSVEGADTQYF. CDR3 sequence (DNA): TGTGCCAGCAGTGTAGAGGGGGCGGATACGCAGTATTTT.

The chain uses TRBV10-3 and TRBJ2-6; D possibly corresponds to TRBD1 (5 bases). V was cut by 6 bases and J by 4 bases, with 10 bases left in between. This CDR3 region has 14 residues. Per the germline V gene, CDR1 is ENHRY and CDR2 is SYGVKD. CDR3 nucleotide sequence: TGTGCCATCAGGGCAGGGTCCGGGGCCAACGTCCTGACTTTC. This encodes CAIRAGSGANVLTF.

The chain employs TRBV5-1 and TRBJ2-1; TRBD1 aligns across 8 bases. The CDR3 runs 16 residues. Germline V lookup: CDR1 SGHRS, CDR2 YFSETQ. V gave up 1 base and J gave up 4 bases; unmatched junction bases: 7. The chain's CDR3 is CASSLSTGTGYNEQFF. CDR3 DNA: TGCGCCAGCAGCTTGTCTACCGGGACAGGATACAATGAGCAGTTCTTC.

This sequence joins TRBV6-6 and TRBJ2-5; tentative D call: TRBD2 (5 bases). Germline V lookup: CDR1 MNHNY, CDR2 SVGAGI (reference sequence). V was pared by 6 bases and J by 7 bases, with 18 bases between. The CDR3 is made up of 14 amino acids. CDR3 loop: CASSRAQIEGTQYF. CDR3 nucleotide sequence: TGTGCCAGCAGCCGTGCGCAGATAGAGGGGACCCAGTACTTC.

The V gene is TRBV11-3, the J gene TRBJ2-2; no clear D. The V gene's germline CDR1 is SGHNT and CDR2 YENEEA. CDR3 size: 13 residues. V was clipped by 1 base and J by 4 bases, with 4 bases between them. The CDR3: CASSLGLTGELFF. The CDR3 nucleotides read TGTGCCAGCAGCTTAGGTCTCACCGGGGAGCTGTTTTTT.

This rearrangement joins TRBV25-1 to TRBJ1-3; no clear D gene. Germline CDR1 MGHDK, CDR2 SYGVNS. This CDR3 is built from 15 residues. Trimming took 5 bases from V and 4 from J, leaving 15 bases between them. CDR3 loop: CASSRGQQNGNTIYF. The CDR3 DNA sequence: TGTGCCAGCAGTCGAGGGCAACAGAACGGAAACACCATATATTTT.

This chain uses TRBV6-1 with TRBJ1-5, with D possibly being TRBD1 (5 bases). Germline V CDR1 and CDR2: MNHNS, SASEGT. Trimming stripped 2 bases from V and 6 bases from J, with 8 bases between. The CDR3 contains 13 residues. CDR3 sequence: CASSEWGVQPQHF. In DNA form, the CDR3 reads TGTGCCAGCAGTGAATGGGGGGTTCAGCCCCAGCATTTT.

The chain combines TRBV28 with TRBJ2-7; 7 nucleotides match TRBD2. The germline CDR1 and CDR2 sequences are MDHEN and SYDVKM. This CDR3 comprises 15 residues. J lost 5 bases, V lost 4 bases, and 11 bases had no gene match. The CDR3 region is CASSSGAGARNEQYF. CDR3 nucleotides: TGTGCCAGCAGTTCCGGGGCGGGAGCAAGGAACGAGCAGTACTTC.

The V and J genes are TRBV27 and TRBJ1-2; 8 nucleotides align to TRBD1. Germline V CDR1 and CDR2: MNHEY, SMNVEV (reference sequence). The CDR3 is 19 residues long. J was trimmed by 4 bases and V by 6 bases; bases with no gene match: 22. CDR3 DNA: TGTGCCAGCAGCCCTCTTTCTATCCCACCCAGGGGGCGCTTCTATGGCTACACCTTC. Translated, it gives CASSPLSIPPRGRFYGYTF.

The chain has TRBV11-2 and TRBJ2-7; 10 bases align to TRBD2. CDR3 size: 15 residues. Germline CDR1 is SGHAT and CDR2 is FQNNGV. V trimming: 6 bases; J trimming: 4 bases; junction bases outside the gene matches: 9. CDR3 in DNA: TGTGCCAGCAGATCCTTGACTAGCGGGTCTTACGAGCAGTACTTC. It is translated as CASRSLTSGSYEQYF.

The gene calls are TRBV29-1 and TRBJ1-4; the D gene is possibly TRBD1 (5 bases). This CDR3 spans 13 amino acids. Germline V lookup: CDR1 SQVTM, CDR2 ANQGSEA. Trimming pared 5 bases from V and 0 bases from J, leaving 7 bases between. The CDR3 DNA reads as TGCAGCGTTAGACAGACAACTAATGAAAAACTGTTTTTT. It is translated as CSVRQTTNEKLFF.

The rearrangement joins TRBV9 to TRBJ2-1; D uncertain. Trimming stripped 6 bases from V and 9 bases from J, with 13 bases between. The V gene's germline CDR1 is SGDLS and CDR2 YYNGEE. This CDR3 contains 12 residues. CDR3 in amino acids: CASNHPASEQFF. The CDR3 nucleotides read TGTGCCAGCAACCATCCCGCTAGTGAGCAGTTCTTC.

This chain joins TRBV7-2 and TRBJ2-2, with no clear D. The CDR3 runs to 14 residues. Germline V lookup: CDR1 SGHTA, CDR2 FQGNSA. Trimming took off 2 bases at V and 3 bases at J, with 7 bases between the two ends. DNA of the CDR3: TGTGCCAGCAGCTTATGGCTGGACACCGGGGAGCTGTTTTTT. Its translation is CASSLWLDTGELFF.

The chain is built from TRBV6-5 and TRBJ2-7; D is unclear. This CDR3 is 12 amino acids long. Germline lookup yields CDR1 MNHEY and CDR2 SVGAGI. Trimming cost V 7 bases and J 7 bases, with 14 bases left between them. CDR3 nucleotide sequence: TGTGCCAGCACTCGGCAGTTCGGGGAGCAGTACTTC. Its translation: CASTRQFGEQYF.